This T cell receptor beta chain is from a study of post-analysis software for immune sequencing data. Study background: The courses of disease that were included comprised relapsing-remitting, secondary progressive and progressive-relapsing multiple sclerosis.

V lost 3 bases and J lost 8, with 19 bases in between. CDR3 size: 15 residues. Germline V gene data show CDR1 as SGHTA and CDR2 as FQGNSA. A word on this clonotype: Its antigen is not identified.

Study-level findings and limits: Same-batch preparations were strongly co-clustered by F measure. Five TRBV segments were significantly more frequent in patients than in controls. TRBV5-6, TRBV5-1 and TRBV20-1 were among these segments.

Unique molecular identifiers tagged the TCR beta cDNA libraries. TCRdb called the PCR reads again in MiXCR, with one record for every CDR3 protein. The table has a few hundred thousand distinct CDR3 sequences, roughly 30% seen once; the top ten hold about an eighth. The sequence came from a girl aged 10 to 17 with multiple sclerosis. The genes are TRBV7-2 and TRBJ1-2; tentatively, D is TRBD1 (6 bases). The sequenced sample was blood. CDR3 protein: CASSFVVGSTGGYTF. The CDR3 DNA reads TGTGCCAGCAGCTTCGTGGTAGGGTCCACAGGGGGCTACACCTTC.